These T cell receptor beta chains were read from a single sample in a study of blood T cells in healthy people across ages. TCRdb passed the 5' RACE reads through MiXCR, listing each CDR3 protein once. The sample contains over 600,000 distinct CDR3 sequences, around three fifths of which appear only once. The sequenced sample consisted of blood. The receptors were sampled from a man between 40 and 49 years old in good health. CDR3s include the opening cysteine and the closing phenylalanine or tryptophan. D genes are given only for firm matches. Clone size is shown for a subset of rows, as once, few, many or a class of expanded clone.

clone_size | j_call | v_call | d_call | cdr3_nt | cdr3_aa
- | TRBJ2-3 | TRBV12-3/TRBV12-4 | - | TGTGCCAGCGCCCGGGATAGGTACGCAGATACGCAGTATTTT | CASARDRYADTQYF
- | TRBJ2-1 | TRBV6-5 | - | TGTGCCAGCAGTTACTCCAGCGAAGGCTACAATGAGCAGTTCTTC | CASSYSSEGYNEQFF
- | TRBJ1-1 | TRBV10-3 | - | TGTGCCATCAGACAGGGTGTTACGGACACTGAAGCTTTCTTT | CAIRQGVTDTEAFF
- | TRBJ1-5 | TRBV27 | - | TGTGCCAGCAAGTCCTTGGTAGCCAGTAACAATCAGCCCCAGCATTTT | CASKSLVASNNQPQHF
- | TRBJ2-3 | TRBV7-3 | - | TGTGCCAGCAGCTCCATGACAGGACTAAAGTATTTT | CASSSMTGLKYF
- | TRBJ2-5 | TRBV2 | TRBD2 | TGTGCCAGCAGTCGCAATAGCGGGGGCCCAGAGACCCAGTACTTC | CASSRNSGGPETQYF
- | TRBJ2-3 | TRBV6-2/TRBV6-3 | - | TGTGCCAGCAGTCAATCCGCCGGGACATCATCAGATACGCAGTATTTT | CASSQSAGTSSDTQYF
few | TRBJ1-2 | TRBV5-1 | - | TGCGCCAGCAGCTTGGTCAGTCCTAACGGCGAAGATGGCTACACCTTC | CASSLVSPNGEDGYTF
once | TRBJ2-1 | TRBV20-1 | TRBD2 | TGCAGTGCTAGAGATCCCGTTGGGACTAGGATCACTGAGCAGTTCTTC | CSARDPVGTRITEQFF
few | TRBJ2-3 | TRBV29-1 | - | TGCAGCGGCCAGGCGTTAAAACCAACAGATACGCAGTATTTT | CSGQALKPTDTQYF
- | TRBJ2-1 | TRBV20-1 | TRBD2 | TGCAGTGCTTCTATCAGCGGGGGGGTTCTCAATGAGCAGTTCTTC | CSASISGGVLNEQFF
few | TRBJ2-6 | TRBV4-2 | - | TGTGCCAGCAGCCAAGTGGGAGACGGAAACTCTGGGGCCAACGTCCTGACTTTC | CASSQVGDGNSGANVLTF
- | TRBJ2-7 | TRBV7-2 | - | TGTGCCAGCAGCAGAAAGGGGGGGGCATACGAGCAGTACTTC | CASSRKGGAYEQYF
few | TRBJ2-5 | TRBV6-5 | TRBD2 | TGTGCCAGCAGTTACACCAGCGGGAGTACAGAGACCCAGTACTTC | CASSYTSGSTETQYF
- | TRBJ2-5 | TRBV20-1 | TRBD2 | TGCAGTGCTAAGGCTAGCGGGAGTCGGACCCAGTACTTC | CSAKASGSRTQYF
- | TRBJ2-5 | TRBV5-1 | - | TGCGCCAGCAGCTTCTTTTTGGTACAAGAGACCCAGTACTTC | CASSFFLVQETQYF
few | TRBJ2-4 | TRBV3-1 | TRBD2 | TGTGCCAGCAGCCAAGAGACGGGAGGGCCTCGAGAGCAGTACTTC | CASSQETGGPREQYF
- | TRBJ2-7 | TRBV3-1 | - | TGTGCCAGCAGCCAAGATTCCCGGCGACAGGCCGAGCAGTACTTC | CASSQDSRRQAEQYF
- | TRBJ1-2 | TRBV4-1 | TRBD1 | TGCGCCAGCAGCCACCCCGGGACAGGGTCTGGCTACACCTTC | CASSHPGTGSGYTF
few | TRBJ2-3 | TRBV7-2 | - | TGTGCCAGCAGCTTAGGAACCCGGAGTAGCACAGATACGCAGTATTTT | CASSLGTRSSTDTQYF
- | TRBJ2-2 | TRBV6-5 | TRBD1 | TGTGCCAGCAGTCTCACAGGGGTTTCCGGGGAGCTGTTTTTT | CASSLTGVSGELFF
few | TRBJ1-2 | TRBV10-3 | TRBD1 | TGTGCCATCAGTGATGGGACAGGGGTATATGGCTACACCTTC | CAISDGTGVYGYTF
- | TRBJ1-4 | TRBV7-9 | TRBD1 | TGTGCCAGCAGCCAAAACAGGGGAGCTAATGAAAAACTGTTTTTT | CASSQNRGANEKLFF
- | TRBJ2-5 | TRBV20-1 | - | TGCAGTGCTGCTAGCTTGGGACAAGAGACCCAGTACTTC | CSAASLGQETQYF
- | TRBJ2-3 | TRBV20-1 | TRBD2 | TGCAGTGCTGTAACGGCGGCGGGAGTTGGAGATACGCAGTATTTT | CSAVTAAGVGDTQYF
once | TRBJ2-5 | TRBV20-1 | TRBD2 | TGCAGTGCTACACTCCCGCGGTTGGTGAGCGGGGGGCCGGAGCTTTCCCAGTACTTC | CSATLPRLVSGGPELSQYF
- | TRBJ1-5 | TRBV4-3 | TRBD1 | TGCGCCAGCAGCCAAAGACAGGGTTATCAGCCCCAGCATTTT | CASSQRQGYQPQHF
- | TRBJ2-5 | TRBV20-1 | TRBD2 | TGCAGTGCTAGAGTACGACTAGCGGGAGGTGAGACCCAGTACTTC | CSARVRLAGGETQYF
few | TRBJ2-5 | TRBV24-1 | TRBD2 | TGTGCCACCAGTGACGCACTCGCGGGGGGACGGGAGACCCAGTACTTC | CATSDALAGGRETQYF
- | TRBJ1-2 | TRBV20-1 | - | TGCAGTGCTAGAGACGGCACGACTAACTATGGCTACACCTTC | CSARDGTTNYGYTF
- | TRBJ1-2 | TRBV6-1 | - | TGTGCCAGCAGCCCAACAGGGAGGGTTGGGTATGGCTACACCTTC | CASSPTGRVGYGYTF
- | TRBJ1-1 | TRBV2 | TRBD1 | TGTGCCAGCAGTGTTAGGGGACAGGGAACTGAAGCTTTCTTT | CASSVRGQGTEAFF
few | TRBJ1-5 | TRBV27 | - | TGTGCCAGCAGTTTAGGGGGGGTCAATCAGCCCCAGCATTTT | CASSLGGVNQPQHF
- | TRBJ2-5 | TRBV15 | - | TGTGCCACCAGCAGAGCCCCGGGCGCGGGAGAGACCCAGTACTTC | CATSRAPGAGETQYF
- | TRBJ2-5 | TRBV18 | TRBD2 | TGTGCCAGCTCACCACCATACAGCGGGGGGTTCCAAGAGACCCAGTACTTC | CASSPPYSGGFQETQYF
- | TRBJ2-7 | TRBV4-2 | - | TGTGCCAGCAGCCAAGTCGCAGGGTCTTCCTACGAGCAGTACTTC | CASSQVAGSSYEQYF
- | TRBJ2-4 | TRBV7-9 | - | TGTGCCAGCAGCTTATCGAGGGGGGCAAATAACATTCAGTACTTC | CASSLSRGANNIQYF
- | TRBJ2-2 | TRBV2 | - | TGTGCCAGCAATTCGGAGGCGCCCGGGGAGCTGTTTTTT | CASNSEAPGELFF
few | TRBJ2-3 | TRBV5-6 | TRBD2 | TGTGCCAGCAATAGCGGGCGCACAGATACGCAGTATTTT | CASNSGRTDTQYF
- | TRBJ2-7 | TRBV12-3/TRBV12-4 | TRBD2 | TGTGCCAGAAAGCGGGGGGTTTTGCCCCACGAGCAGTACTTC | CARKRGVLPHEQYF
- | TRBJ2-7 | TRBV28 | TRBD2 | TGTGCCAGCCACACGAGGGGACTAGCACTTTACGAGCAGTACTTC | CASHTRGLALYEQYF
- | TRBJ2-1 | TRBV4-1 | - | TGCGCCAGCAGCCAAGAGGGCTCATTCAATGAGCAGTTCTTC | CASSQEGSFNEQFF
- | TRBJ2-5 | TRBV20-1 | - | TGCAGTGCTAGGGGCAGCCAAGAGACCCAGTACTTC | CSARGSQETQYF
few | TRBJ2-3 | TRBV20-1 | - | TGCAGTGCCGGTCCTGATACGCAGTATTTT | CSAGPDTQYF
- | TRBJ2-5 | TRBV4-2 | - | TGTGCCAGCCACGGGGTCCTAGGGCGGTCGACCCAGTACTTC | CASHGVLGRSTQYF
- | TRBJ1-5 | TRBV24-1 | - | TGTGCCACCAGTGATTTCAGGGGCTCTCAGCCCCAGCATTTT | CATSDFRGSQPQHF
- | TRBJ1-6 | TRBV4-2 | TRBD1 | TGTGCCAGCAGCCCAAACAGGGGGCTAAAGAATTCACCCCTCCACTTT | CASSPNRGLKNSPLHF
few | TRBJ1-2 | TRBV9 | - | TGTGCCAGCAGCGTAGAGGGGGGGCCTGGCTACACCTTC | CASSVEGGPGYTF
- | TRBJ2-1 | TRBV24-1 | TRBD2 | TGTGCCACCAGTGACCGGACTAGCGGGGGTGATGAGCAGTTCTTC | CATSDRTSGGDEQFF
- | TRBJ1-5 | TRBV20-1 | - | TGCAGTGCTAGTCTGGCAGGGAATCAGCCCCAGCATTTT | CSASLAGNQPQHF
- | TRBJ2-5 | TRBV10-3 | TRBD2 | TGTGCCATCAGTGAAGGGGGTAGCGGGAGGCAAGAGACCCAGTACTTC | CAISEGGSGRQETQYF
- | TRBJ2-6 | TRBV13 | - | TGTGCCAGCAGCTCCCTACGGGCTGCTCCTGGGGCCAACGTCCTGACTTTC | CASSSLRAAPGANVLTF